This T cell receptor beta chain derives from a study of blood T cell repertoires in COVID-19. The wider study: Donors in the United States, Italy and Spain gave samples during acute or convalescent COVID-19. Sources were T cells, B-cell-depleted T cells, or PBMCs; the material itself was cDNA or gDNA.

With V trimmed by 3 bases and J by 3 bases, 6 bases remained unmatched. Germline CDR1 is SGHRS and CDR2 is YFSETQ. This CDR3 has 16 amino acids. Original analysis: Reference gene primer amplification yielded estimated nucleated cell counts. Some clones are missing from TCRdb's copy, which holds only in-frame ones; the method was immunoSEQ multiplex PCR. V, J and clone size are those of that table, while D and trimming were read from the DNA. The sample lists 98,000 or so clones, roughly 85% occurring once. Sequenced: peripheral blood. The chain joins TRBV5-1 to TRBJ2-7; 13 nucleotides agree with TRBD2. This receptor was taken from a human donor in a cohort sampled during active COVID-19. The CDR3 DNA reads TGCGCCAGCAGCTCCCGGACTAGCGGGAGTATCTACGAGCAGTACTTC. The encoded protein is CASSSRTSGSIYEQYF. Drawing the rest from reference TRBV5-1 and TRBJ2-7, the complete variable domain is KAGVTQTPRYLIKTRGQQVTLSCSPISGHRSVSWYQQTPGQGLQFLFEYFSETQRNKGNFPGRFSGRQFSNSRSEMNVSTLELGDSALYLCASSSRTSGSIYEQYFGPGTRLTVT.